Listed here are 22 T cell receptor beta chains from one sample, sequenced in a study of blood T cell repertoires in COVID-19 (dated by TCRdb to between 2020 and 2021). The library relied on the immunoSEQ multiplex PCR assay. TCRdb retrieved this table from immuneACCESS and kept in-frame rearrangements only. Not all clones are present; in checked studies, unresolved V genes account for under half, and no reason is known for the remainder. The sample records about 410,000 clones, about 90% of which are singletons. The ten largest clones capture around 0.6% of the sample. The material sequenced was PBMCs or T cells enriched from blood (not recorded which). The receptors stem from a man younger than 35 who had recovered from COVID-19.

V is TRBV27 and J is TRBJ1-4, with D perhaps TRBD1 (6 bases). V was clipped by 5 bases and J by 4 bases, with 14 bases between them. The CDR3 sequence is 15 residues long. CDR1 is MNHEY and CDR2 is SMNVEV in the germline V gene (reference sequence). The CDR3 is CASSPLDSGNEKLFF. DNA for the CDR3: TGTGCCAGCAGTCCCCTGGACAGTGGTAATGAAAAACTGTTTTTT.

Here the CDR3 reads CASSLTVGARIEQYF. CDR3 nucleotide sequence: TGTGCCAGCAGTTTGACGGTGGGGGCCCGTATTGAGCAGTACTTC. The genes are TRBV27 and TRBJ2-7; possible D gene TRBD1, 6 bases. The CDR3 is 15 amino acids. The V gene's germline CDR1 is MNHEY and CDR2 SMNVEV (reference sequence). V was shortened by 3 bases and J by 7 bases, with 19 bases between the two germline ends.

The J gene is TRBJ1-5, the V gene TRBV28; D unclear. The CDR3 loop spans 17 amino acids. CDR1 and CDR2 (germline): MDHEN, SYDVKM. Trimming took off 5 bases at V and 5 bases at J, with 22 bases between the two ends. Here the CDR3 reads CASSRNPLVYGDQPQHF. As DNA, the CDR3 is TGTGCCAGCAGTAGAAATCCTCTCGTGTACGGTGATCAGCCCCAGCATTTT.

This chain's CDR3 is CASSQDGWTLGPAPEAFF. The CDR3 bases are TGTGCCAGCAGCCAAGATGGGTGGACTCTAGGACCGGCCCCTGAAGCTTTCTTT. This chain connects TRBV3-1 (or the pseudogene TRBV3-2) to TRBJ1-1; D gene uncertain. Trimming stripped 0 bases from V and 6 bases from J, with 23 bases between. Germline values: CDR1 LGHDT, CDR2 YNNKEL (reference sequence). The CDR3 is 18 residues long.

This rearrangement joins TRBV7-2 to TRBJ1-2; TRBD1 aligns across 8 bases. Per germline, CDR1 SGHTA and CDR2 FQGNSA. Trimming cost V 1 base and J 4 bases; bases outside gene matches: 5. This CDR3 is built from 15 residues. Written as DNA, the CDR3 is TGTGCCAGCAGCTTAGGGACAGGGTTGGGCTATGGCTACACCTTC. Translated: CASSLGTGLGYGYTF.

This clone is a singleton in its sample. V is TRBV27 and J is TRBJ1-2, with 12 bases aligning to TRBD1. This CDR3 spans 17 amino acids. The V gene's germline CDR1 is MNHEY and CDR2 SMNVEV (reference sequence). J gave up 4 bases and V 2 bases, and 8 bases lay outside the gene matches. The chain's CDR3 is CASSLRGQGARAYGYTF. CDR3 bases: TGTGCCAGCAGTTTAAGGGGACAGGGGGCGCGGGCCTATGGCTACACCTTC.

The genes are TRBV4-1 and TRBJ1-5; D is ambiguous. Per germline, CDR1 MGHRA and CDR2 YSYEKL. This CDR3 is built from 16 residues. V shed 0 bases and J shed 2 bases, with 11 bases lying between them. The CDR3 DNA reads as TGCGCCAGCAGCCAAGACGCGATTGTGGGCAATCAGCCCCAGCATTTT. It is translated as CASSQDAIVGNQPQHF.

This rearrangement joins TRBV27 to TRBJ2-2; 11 bases map to TRBD2. There are 16 residues in the CDR3. V lost 1 base, J lost 5 bases, and 3 bases stayed unmatched. The germline gives CDR1 MNHEY, CDR2 SMNVEV (reference sequence). The CDR3, as DNA: TGTGCCAGCAGTTTATTTTCTAGCGGGAGGACCGGGGAGCTGTTTTTT. It codes for CASSLFSSGRTGELFF.

The chain couples TRBV11-2 to TRBJ2-1; a weak D match, TRBD2 (6 bases). This CDR3 is 18 amino acids long. Germline CDR1 reads SGHAT; CDR2 reads FQNNGV. The ends were cut back, 0 bases at V and 0 bases at J, with 15 bases in the middle. CDR3 sequence (DNA): TGTGCCAGCAGCTTAGACGGGAGAGGGTTAAGCTCCTACAATGAGCAGTTCTTC. It is translated as CASSLDGRGLSSYNEQFF.

The V call is TRBV12-3 or TRBV12-4, the J call TRBJ1-5; D may be TRBD1 (6 bases). This CDR3 comprises 13 residues. V gave up 6 bases and J gave up 3 bases, with 9 bases separating them. CDR3 nucleotide sequence: TGTGCCAGCAGCGGACAGTTCAATCAGCCCCAGCATTTT. Amino acids: CASSGQFNQPQHF.

With regard to this clone: Distinct nucleotide sequences in the sample also encode this CDR3. This chain joins TRBV18 and TRBJ2-7; 8 positions match TRBD2. The germline gives CDR1 KGHSH, CDR2 LQKENI. V was clipped by 3 bases and J by 7 bases; unmatched bases: 5. The CDR3 is 13 residues long. Written as DNA, the CDR3 is TGTGCCAGCTCACCCCTGACGGGAGGGGAGCAGTACTTC. The encoded protein is CASSPLTGGEQYF.

This rearrangement joins TRBV12-3 or TRBV12-4 to TRBJ1-2, with a weak D call TRBD1 (5 bases). Trimming took off 5 bases at V and 7 bases at J, with 14 bases between the two ends. The CDR3 length is 13 residues. CDR3 nucleotide sequence: TGTGCCAGCAGTGGGCAGAAACAGGCTGGCTACACCTTC. As protein: CASSGQKQAGYTF.

The V call is TRBV6-5, the J call TRBJ1-2; D possibly corresponds to TRBD1 (5 bases). The CDR3 is 11 amino acids. V lost 4 bases, J lost 8 bases, and 8 bases lay in between. Germline V gene sequence: CDR1 MNHEY, CDR2 SVGAGI. The CDR3 nucleotides read TGTGCCAGCAGTTCGAGGACAGGCTACACCTTC. Translation gives CASSSRTGYTF.

V usage is TRBV19 and J usage is TRBJ1-2, with a weak D call TRBD1 (6 bases). V shed 2 bases and J shed 6 bases, with 13 bases lying between them. Germline-derived CDR1 and CDR2 are LNHDA and SQIVND (reference sequence). This CDR3 is 14 amino acids long. In nucleotides, the CDR3 is TGTGCCAGTAGTATACCAGGGGCATTAGATGGCTACACCTTC. Its translation: CASSIPGALDGYTF.

This clone showed up just once. J is TRBJ1-1 and V is TRBV27, with 11 bases lining up with TRBD1. From germline, CDR1 is MNHEY and CDR2 SMNVEV (reference sequence). This CDR3 region has 17 residues. V dropped 4 bases and J dropped 4; count of bases not matched to a gene: 11. This CDR3 reads CASSSGTGGTLSTEAFF. The DNA of the CDR3 is TGTGCCAGCAGTTCCGGGACAGGGGGGACCTTGAGCACTGAAGCTTTCTTT.

V usage is TRBV5-5 and J usage is TRBJ2-7; TRBD1 might be the D (6 bases). The length of the CDR3 is 14 residues. The ends were cut back, 7 bases at V and 7 bases at J, with 21 bases in the middle. Germline CDR1 and CDR2: SGHKS and YYEKEE (reference sequence). For the CDR3, the DNA is TGTGCCAGCTTTAGACAGGACGCCTCGGGGGAGCAGTACTTC. This codes for CASFRQDASGEQYF.

The rearrangement joins TRBV7-6 to TRBJ2-1; 7 nucleotides agree with TRBD2. This CDR3 contains 17 residues. The ends lost 2 bases at V and 0 bases at J; junction bases unmatched: 7. The germline gives CDR1 SGHVS, CDR2 FNYEAQ. The CDR3 region is CASSLFSAGSSYNEQFF. The CDR3 DNA reads TGTGCCAGCAGCTTATTCTCAGCGGGGAGCTCCTACAATGAGCAGTTCTTC.

V is TRBV28 and J is TRBJ1-2; D perhaps matches TRBD1 (5 bases). V was cut by 3 bases and J by 4 bases, with 12 bases left in between. The CDR3 has 14 amino acids. Germline V CDR1 and CDR2: MDHEN, SYDVKM. In nucleotides, the CDR3 is TGTGCCAGCAGTTTCGGTGGACAAGCCTATGGCTACACCTTC. This encodes CASSFGGQAYGYTF.

The V call is TRBV20-1, the J call TRBJ1-1, with D uncertain. V was clipped by 6 bases and J by 4 bases, with 9 bases between them. In germline, CDR1 is DFQATT, CDR2 SNEGSKA (reference sequence). CDR3 length: 11 amino acids. CDR3 sequence (DNA): TGCAGTGCCAATGCGGTCACTGAAGCTTTCTTT. Translating gives CSANAVTEAFF.

The J gene is TRBJ2-7, the V gene TRBV6-6; D uncertain. Trimming took 2 bases from V and 0 from J, leaving 11 bases between them. The CDR3 contains 15 residues. The germline V gene has CDR1 MNHNY and CDR2 SVGAGI (reference sequence). For the CDR3, the DNA is TGTGCCAGCAGTTACGGTGGGCAGATCTCCTACGAGCAGTACTTC. This gives the protein CASSYGGQISYEQYF.

The V and J genes are TRBV2 and TRBJ1-2; possibly TRBD1 for D (6 bases). V was cut by 7 bases and J by 4 bases, with 10 bases left in between. CDR1 and CDR2 from the germline V gene are SNHLY and FYNNEI. This CDR3 has 12 amino acids. The CDR3 coding sequence is TGTGCCAGCAAGGTGGGGGCCTATGGCTACACCTTC. Its translation: CASKVGAYGYTF.

The chain combines TRBV19 with TRBJ1-1; D may be TRBD1 (5 bases). Germline loops: CDR1 LNHDA, CDR2 SQIVND (reference sequence). The CDR3 totals 13 residues. The V and J ends lost 3 bases and 7 bases respectively, with 12 bases between them. CDR3 in DNA: TGTGCCAGTAGTATCCAGGGAATTGATGAAGCTTTCTTT. This sequence encodes CASSIQGIDEAFF. The complete variable domain, with remaining parts taken from reference TRBV19 and TRBJ1-1, reads DGGITQSPKYLFRKEGQNVTLSCEQNLNHDAMYWYRQDPGQGLRLIYYSQIVNDFQKGDIAEGYSVSREKKESFPLTVTSAQKNPTAFYLCASSIQGIDEAFFGQGTRLTVV.